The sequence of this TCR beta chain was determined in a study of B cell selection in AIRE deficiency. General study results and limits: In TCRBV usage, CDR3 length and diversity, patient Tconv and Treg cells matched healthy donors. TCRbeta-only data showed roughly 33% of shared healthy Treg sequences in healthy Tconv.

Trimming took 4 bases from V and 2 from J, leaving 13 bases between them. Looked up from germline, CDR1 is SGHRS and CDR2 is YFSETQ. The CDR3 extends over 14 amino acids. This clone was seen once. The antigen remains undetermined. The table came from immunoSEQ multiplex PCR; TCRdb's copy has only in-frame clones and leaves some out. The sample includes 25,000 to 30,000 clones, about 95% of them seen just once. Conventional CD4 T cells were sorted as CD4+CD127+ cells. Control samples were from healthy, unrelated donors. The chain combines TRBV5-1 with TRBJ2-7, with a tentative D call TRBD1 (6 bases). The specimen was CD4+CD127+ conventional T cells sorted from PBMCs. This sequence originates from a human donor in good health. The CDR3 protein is CASSTGTSPYEQYF. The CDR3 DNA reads TGCGCCAGCAGCACCGGGACAAGTCCCTACGAGCAGTACTTC.